This paragraph reports one T cell receptor (beta chain). Its specificity is not known. Regarding time point: week 35, safety follow-up. Each vaccine dose was 300 ug of mutant IDH1 20-mer peptide, with topical imiquimod. These data come from a study of a mutant IDH1 vaccine in newly diagnosed glioma. The overall study: Standard pretreatment was either radiotherapy, temozolomide, or, for most, radiochemotherapy with temozolomide. Week 35 held visit V12, while week 47 held visit V13.

Sequencing was performed with immunoSEQ multiplex PCR; in TCRdb, only in-frame clones are kept and a portion is missing. The sample has 30,000 or so clones, roughly 75% seen once. Between the trimmed V and J ends, which lost 4 bases and 0 bases, there was a span of 18 bases. The CDR3 consists of 17 residues. The germline V gene has CDR1 SGHNT and CDR2 YYREEE (reference sequence). V and J are TRBV5-4 and TRBJ2-3; TRBD1 is a possible D gene (6 bases). This receptor was identified in a man between 40 and 49 years old with glioma. Some clones in this sample may be carry-over from other donors' samples. Specimen: PBMCs, collected from a glioma patient whose treatment included an IDH1 peptide vaccine. CDR3 nucleotide sequence: TGTGCCAGCAGCCCGGACCCACAGGGAGCTAGCACAGATACGCAGTATTTT. This sequence encodes CASSPDPQGASTDTQYF.